This TCR beta chain is drawn from a study of tumor-infiltrating lymphocytes in localized non-small cell lung cancer. Study overall: The cohort mixed smokers and never-smokers, several histologies, and some post-neoadjuvant-chemotherapy samples. Study-wide results and limits: No T-cell fraction difference was seen between IM1 and IM2 tumors. Technical variation could not be separated from intratumor heterogeneity here. Not all patients were TCR sequenced, owing to tissue quantity.

Comment on this clone: Its target is unknown.

Here immunoSEQ multiplex PCR was the method, and the copy in TCRdb shows in-frame clones only, minus some. The table lists thousands of clones, roughly 80% of them singletons. The CDR3 sequence is 17 residues long. V was clipped by 3 bases and J by 2 bases, with 18 bases between them. Germline CDR1 reads MRHNA; CDR2 reads SNTAGT. The V call is TRBV6-4, the J call TRBJ2-3; D may be TRBD2 (6 bases). The TCR comes from a human donor with non-small cell lung cancer. The sample comprised uninvolved lung tissue not adjacent to the tumor. CDR3 in amino acids: CASSEEGLPTFTDTQYF. For the CDR3, the DNA is TGTGCCAGCAGTGAGGAGGGACTGCCAACCTTCACAGATACGCAGTATTTT.